This T cell receptor beta chain was recovered during a study of blood T cells in healthy people across ages. Donation came from healthy Caucasian individuals in Russia who were aged 6 to 90. Researchers isolated at least 6 million PBMCs per sample. With a J-beta primer mix and a sample-barcoded 5' primer, a second PCR ran roughly 6 to 11 cycles. Every cDNA was tagged by a template-switch adaptor with 12 random nucleotides. All samples gave at least 2.5 million CDR3-containing paired-end reads. TCRdb itself ran the 5' RACE reads through MiXCR, one entry per CDR3 protein. The sample carries 700,000 or so distinct CDR3 sequences, 35% to 50% recorded once. This clonotype was obtained from a man of 80 years or more in good health. The sequencing sample was made of blood.

The CDR3: CASSLGQGTTNEKLFF. CDR3 nucleotide sequence: TGTGCCAGCAGCCTGGGACAGGGAACAACTAATGAAAAACTGTTTTTT. The chain has TRBV7-2 and TRBJ1-4, with TRBD1 matching 9 bases. J gave up 0 bases and V 5 bases, and 4 bases lay outside the gene matches. Germline CDR1 and CDR2: SGHTA and FQGNSA. This CDR3 has 16 residues.